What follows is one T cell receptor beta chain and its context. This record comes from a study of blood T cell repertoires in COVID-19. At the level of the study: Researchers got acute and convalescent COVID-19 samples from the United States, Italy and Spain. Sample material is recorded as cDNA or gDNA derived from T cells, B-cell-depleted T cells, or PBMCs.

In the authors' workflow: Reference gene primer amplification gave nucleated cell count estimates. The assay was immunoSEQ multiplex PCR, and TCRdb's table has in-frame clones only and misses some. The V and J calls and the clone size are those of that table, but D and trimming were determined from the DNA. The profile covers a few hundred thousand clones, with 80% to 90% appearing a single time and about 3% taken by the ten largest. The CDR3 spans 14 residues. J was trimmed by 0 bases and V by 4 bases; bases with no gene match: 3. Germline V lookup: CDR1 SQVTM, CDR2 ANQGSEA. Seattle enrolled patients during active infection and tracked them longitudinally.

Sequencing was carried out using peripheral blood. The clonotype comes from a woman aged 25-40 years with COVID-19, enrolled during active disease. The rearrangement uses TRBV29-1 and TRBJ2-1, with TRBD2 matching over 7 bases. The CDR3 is CSVGGGSSYNEQFF. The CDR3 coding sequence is TGCAGCGTTGGGGGCGGGAGCTCCTACAATGAGCAGTTCTTC.